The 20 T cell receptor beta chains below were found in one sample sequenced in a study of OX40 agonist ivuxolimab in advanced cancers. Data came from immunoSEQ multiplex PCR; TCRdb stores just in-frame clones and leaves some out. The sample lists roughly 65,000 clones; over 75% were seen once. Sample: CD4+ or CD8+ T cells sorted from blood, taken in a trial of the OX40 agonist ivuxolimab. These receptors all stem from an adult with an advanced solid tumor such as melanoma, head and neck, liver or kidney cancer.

The CDR3 is CASSSDGAVPGGEQFF. In nucleotides, the CDR3 is TGTGCCAGCAGCTCCGATGGGGCCGTACCAGGGGGTGAGCAGTTCTTC. V and J are TRBV7-6 and TRBJ2-1, with 7 nucleotides matching TRBD1. This CDR3 contains 16 residues. Trimming took 4 bases from V and 9 from J; bases not matched to a gene: 15. Germline values: CDR1 SGHVS, CDR2 FNYEAQ.

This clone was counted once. Written as DNA, the CDR3 is TGTGCTAGTGGTTTGGGGGGCTTAGGATATGGCTACACCTTC. Its protein is CASGLGGLGYGYTF. The chain combines TRBV12-5 with TRBJ1-2; maybe TRBD1 (5 bases). The CDR3 consists of 14 residues. In germline, CDR1 is LGHNT, CDR2 FRNRAP. V dropped 1 base and J dropped 5 bases, with 11 bases sitting between them.

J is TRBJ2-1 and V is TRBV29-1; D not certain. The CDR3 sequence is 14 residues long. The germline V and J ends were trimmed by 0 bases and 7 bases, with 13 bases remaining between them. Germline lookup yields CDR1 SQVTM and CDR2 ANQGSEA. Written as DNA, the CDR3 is TGCAGCGTTGAAGATCTAATACCAGATAATGAGCAGTTCTTC. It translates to CSVEDLIPDNEQFF.

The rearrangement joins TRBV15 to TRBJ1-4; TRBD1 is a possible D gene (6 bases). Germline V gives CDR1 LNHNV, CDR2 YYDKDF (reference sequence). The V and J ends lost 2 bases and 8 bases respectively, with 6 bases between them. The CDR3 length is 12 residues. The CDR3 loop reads CATSRTGEKLFF. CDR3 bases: TGTGCCACCAGCAGAACAGGGGAAAAACTGTTTTTT.

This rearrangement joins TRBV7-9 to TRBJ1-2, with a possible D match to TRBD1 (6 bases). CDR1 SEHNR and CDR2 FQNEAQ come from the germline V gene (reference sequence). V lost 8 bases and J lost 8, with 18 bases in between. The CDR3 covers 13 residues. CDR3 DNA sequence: TGTGCCAGCGGACCGACAGGATCGAGCGGCTACACCTTC. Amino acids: CASGPTGSSGYTF.

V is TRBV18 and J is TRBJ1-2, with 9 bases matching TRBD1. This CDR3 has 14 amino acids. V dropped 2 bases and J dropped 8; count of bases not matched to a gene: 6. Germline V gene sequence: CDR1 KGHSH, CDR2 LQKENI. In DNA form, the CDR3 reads TGTGCCAGCTCACCATCTCGGACAGGGGCAGGCTACACCTTC. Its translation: CASSPSRTGAGYTF.

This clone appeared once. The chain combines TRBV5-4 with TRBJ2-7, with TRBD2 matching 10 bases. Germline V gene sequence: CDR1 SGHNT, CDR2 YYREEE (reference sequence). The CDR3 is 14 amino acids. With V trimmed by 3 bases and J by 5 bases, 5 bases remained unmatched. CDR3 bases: TGTGCCAGCAGCTCCTCCGGGACTAGCGACGAGCAGTACTTC. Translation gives CASSSSGTSDEQYF.

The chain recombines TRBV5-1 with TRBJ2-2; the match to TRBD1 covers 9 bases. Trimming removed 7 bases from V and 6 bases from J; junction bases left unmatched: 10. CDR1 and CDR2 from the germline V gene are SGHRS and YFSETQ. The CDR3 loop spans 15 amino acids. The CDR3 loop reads CASRSGTGISGELFF. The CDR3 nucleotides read TGCGCCAGCCGGTCCGGGACAGGGATATCCGGGGAGCTGTTTTTT.

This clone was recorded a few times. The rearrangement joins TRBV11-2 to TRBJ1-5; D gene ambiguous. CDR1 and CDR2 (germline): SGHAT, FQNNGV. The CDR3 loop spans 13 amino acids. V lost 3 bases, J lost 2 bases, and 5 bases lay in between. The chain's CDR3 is CASSLPGNQPQHF. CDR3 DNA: TGTGCCAGCAGCTTGCCCGGCAATCAGCCCCAGCATTTT.

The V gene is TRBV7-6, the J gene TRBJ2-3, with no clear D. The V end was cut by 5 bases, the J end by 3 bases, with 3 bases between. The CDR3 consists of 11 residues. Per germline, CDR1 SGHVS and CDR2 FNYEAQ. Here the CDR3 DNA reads TGTGCCAGCAGCATTACAGATACGCAGTATTTT. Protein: CASSITDTQYF.

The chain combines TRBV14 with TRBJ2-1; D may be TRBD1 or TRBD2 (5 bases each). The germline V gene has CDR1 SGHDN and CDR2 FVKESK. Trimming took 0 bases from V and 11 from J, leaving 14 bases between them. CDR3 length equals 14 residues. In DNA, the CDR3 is TGTGCCAGCAGCCAAGATCGGACATCGGGGAAGCAGTTCTTC. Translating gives CASSQDRTSGKQFF.

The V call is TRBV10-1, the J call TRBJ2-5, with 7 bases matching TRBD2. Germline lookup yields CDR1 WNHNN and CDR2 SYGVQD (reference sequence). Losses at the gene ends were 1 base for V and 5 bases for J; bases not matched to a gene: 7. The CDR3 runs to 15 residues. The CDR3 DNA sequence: TGCGCCAGCAGTGAGTTCGAGACTAGCCTGGAGACCCAGTACTTC. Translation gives CASSEFETSLETQYF.

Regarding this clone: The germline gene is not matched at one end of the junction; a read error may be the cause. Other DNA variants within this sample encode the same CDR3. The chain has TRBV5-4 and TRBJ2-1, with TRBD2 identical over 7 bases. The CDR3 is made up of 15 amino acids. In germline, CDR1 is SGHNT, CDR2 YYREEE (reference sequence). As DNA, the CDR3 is TGTGCCAGTAGCTTCCGGGACTACCCAGTTAGTGAGCAGTTCTTC. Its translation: CASSFRDYPVSEQFF.

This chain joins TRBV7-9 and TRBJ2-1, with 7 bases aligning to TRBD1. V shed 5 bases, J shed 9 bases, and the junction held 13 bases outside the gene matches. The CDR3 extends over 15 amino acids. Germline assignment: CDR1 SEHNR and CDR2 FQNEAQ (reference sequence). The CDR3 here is CASSRGSQGTGEQFF. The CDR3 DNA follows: TGTGCCAGCAGCAGGGGGTCACAGGGGACGGGTGAGCAGTTCTTC.

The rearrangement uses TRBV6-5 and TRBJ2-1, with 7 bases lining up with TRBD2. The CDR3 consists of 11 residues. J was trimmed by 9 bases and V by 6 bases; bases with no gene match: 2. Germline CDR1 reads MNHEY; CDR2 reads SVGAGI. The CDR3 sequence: CASRRGGEQFF. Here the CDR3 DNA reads TGTGCCAGCAGGCGCGGGGGTGAGCAGTTCTTC.

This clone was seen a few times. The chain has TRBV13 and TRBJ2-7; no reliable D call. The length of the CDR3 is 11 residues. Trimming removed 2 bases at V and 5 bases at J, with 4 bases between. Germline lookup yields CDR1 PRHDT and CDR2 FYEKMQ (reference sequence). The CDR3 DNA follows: TGTGCCAGCAGCTTAATCCACGAGCAGTACTTC. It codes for CASSLIHEQYF.

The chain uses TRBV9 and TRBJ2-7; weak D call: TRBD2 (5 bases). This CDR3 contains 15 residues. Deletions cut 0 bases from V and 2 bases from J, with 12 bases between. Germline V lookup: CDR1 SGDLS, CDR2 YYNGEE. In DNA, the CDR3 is TGTGCCAGCAGCGTAGGGAGCGGTGGGGCCTACGAGCAGTACTTC. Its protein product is CASSVGSGGAYEQYF.

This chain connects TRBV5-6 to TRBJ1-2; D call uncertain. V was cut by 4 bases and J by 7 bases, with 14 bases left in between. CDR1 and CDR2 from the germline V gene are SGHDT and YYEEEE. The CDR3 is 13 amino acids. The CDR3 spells CASSPGAWGGYTF. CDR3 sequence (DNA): TGTGCCAGCAGCCCGGGTGCCTGGGGTGGCTACACCTTC.

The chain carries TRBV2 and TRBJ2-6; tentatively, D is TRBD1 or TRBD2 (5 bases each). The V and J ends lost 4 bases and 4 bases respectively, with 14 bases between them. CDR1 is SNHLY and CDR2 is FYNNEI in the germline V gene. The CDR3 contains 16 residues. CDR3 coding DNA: TGTGCCAGCAGTGGACGCAGGGAGTCCGGGGCCAACGTCCTGACTTTC. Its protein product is CASSGRRESGANVLTF. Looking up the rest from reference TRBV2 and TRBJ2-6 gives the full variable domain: EPEVTQTPSHQVTQMGQEVILRCVPISNHLYFYWYRQILGQKVEFLVSFYNNEISEKSEIFDDQFSVERPDGSNFTLKIRSTKLEDSAMYFCASSGRRESGANVLTFGAGSRLTVL.

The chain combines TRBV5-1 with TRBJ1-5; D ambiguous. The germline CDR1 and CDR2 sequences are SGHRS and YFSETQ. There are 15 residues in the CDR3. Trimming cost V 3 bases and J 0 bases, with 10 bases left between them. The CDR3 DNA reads TGCGCCAGCAGCTCGCAGCCCGATAGCAATCAGCCCCAGCATTTT. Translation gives CASSSQPDSNQPQHF.